This T cell receptor beta chain was observed in a study of T-cell memory formation after mild COVID-19. In the study overall: TCR clustering was largely donor specific. General study findings and limits: CD4+ bias marked clones expanding day 15 to 37, unlike balanced contracting clones.

Via MiXCR, TCRdb re-called the 5' RACE reads, giving one row per CDR3 protein. The sample records around 340,000 distinct CDR3 sequences, around 21% being singletons. With regard to this clonotype: The antigen remains unidentified.

The V end was cut by 6 bases, the J end by 10 bases, with 19 bases between. The CDR3 contains 15 residues. Germline-derived CDR1 and CDR2 are SGHTA and FQGNSA. The receptor was derived from an adult woman who had mild COVID-19 (a few samples of this study predate the infection). Cell type and time point are not known. The genes are TRBV7-2 and TRBJ1-6; D ambiguous. Sample: PBMCs or a T cell subset sorted from them (not recorded which). CDR3 nucleotides: TGTGCCAGCAGTTCGGACGCACCACCGGTCTCACCCCTCCACTTT. Translation: CASSSDAPPVSPLHF.